This entry lists 14 T cell receptor beta chains sequenced from one sample in a study of T cell repertoires in cytomegalovirus infection. These receptors are not linked to any known antigen. In TCRdb, the reads were re-called with MiXCR into one record per CDR3 protein. The sample includes hundreds of thousands of distinct CDR3 sequences, approximately 33% seen only once; the top ten take roughly 18%. The input for sequencing was cultured PBMCs, taken from culture after CMV antigen stimulation. The origin of the receptors is a human donor in good health (CMV status not recorded). Some clones in this sample may be carry-over from other donors' samples.

The CDR3 nucleotides are TGTGCCAGCAGTTTATTTGGACAGATGCAGCCCCAGCATTTT. Amino acid sequence: CASSLFGQMQPQHF. V is TRBV12-3 or TRBV12-4 and J is TRBJ1-5; perhaps TRBD1 as D (6 bases). Deletions cut 2 bases from V and 7 bases from J, with 12 bases between. The CDR3 length is 14 residues.

The V gene is TRBV12-3 or TRBV12-4, the J gene TRBJ1-3; D is unclear. This CDR3 has 14 residues. The V end was cut by 3 bases, the J end by 1 base, with 7 bases between. In nucleotides, the CDR3 is TGTGCCAGCAGTTTTATGACATCTGGAAACACCATATATTTT. This codes for CASSFMTSGNTIYF.

CDR3 amino acids: CASGSRRDYEQYF. CDR3 nucleotide sequence: TGTGCCAGCGGCTCACGGCGCGACTACGAGCAGTACTTC. The chain combines TRBV7-2 with TRBJ2-7; no clear D gene. In germline, CDR1 is SGHTA, CDR2 FQGNSA. The length of the CDR3 is 13 residues. The V end lost 8 bases, the J end lost 3 bases, and 14 bases lay between the germline ends.

This clonotype was recorded at least ten times. The chain employs TRBV7-2 and TRBJ2-1, with 8 bases lining up with TRBD2. Germline CDR1 SGHTA, CDR2 FQGNSA. The V segment lost 3 bases and the J segment 8 bases; nucleotides outside the gene matches: 6. This CDR3 is built from 14 residues. CDR3 protein: CASSFSAGGYEQFF. CDR3 bases: TGTGCCAGCAGCTTCTCGGCGGGAGGCTATGAGCAGTTCTTC.

The rearrangement uses TRBV20-1 and TRBJ2-3, with 7 bases lining up with TRBD2. From germline, CDR1 is DFQATT and CDR2 SNEGSKA (reference sequence). This CDR3 region has 13 residues. CDR3 loop: CGGGSGSTDTQYF. The CDR3 DNA follows: TGCGGGGGGGGGAGCGGCAGCACAGATACGCAGTATTTT.

The chain links TRBV27 to TRBJ1-2, with D unclear. The CDR3 spans 13 residues. Germline CDR1 reads MNHEY; CDR2 reads SMNVEV (reference sequence). The V gene lost 4 bases and the J gene lost 5 bases, with 11 bases spanning the gap. CDR3 nucleotides: TGTGCCAGCAGTTCCCAGGTCGGATATGGCTACACCTTC. Translating it yields CASSSQVGYGYTF.

This clonotype was counted only a few times. The V gene is TRBV12-3 or TRBV12-4, the J gene TRBJ2-5; 7 nucleotides line up with TRBD2. The CDR3 loop spans 15 amino acids. The V segment lost 4 bases and the J segment 7 bases; nucleotides outside the gene matches: 12. The CDR3 sequence: CASSSGGGPPGTQYF. The DNA for the CDR3 is TGTGCCAGCAGTTCGGGGGGAGGCCCTCCGGGGACCCAGTACTTC.

This clonotype came up a few times. V usage is TRBV4-2 and J usage is TRBJ2-1; no definite D call. The CDR3 loop spans 15 amino acids. Germline lookup yields CDR1 LGHNA and CDR2 YNFKEQ. V shed 2 bases and J shed 5 bases, with 13 bases lying between them. Written as DNA, the CDR3 is TGTGCCAGCAGCCAAAGTAGGGCTACCCACAATGAGCAGTTCTTC. Amino acid sequence: CASSQSRATHNEQFF.

In its sample, this clonotype was seen many times. This chain links TRBV7-2 with TRBJ1-5; 7 bases line up with TRBD1. This CDR3 is built from 15 residues. V lost 5 bases and J lost 2; bases outside the gene matches: 6. The germline CDR1 and CDR2 sequences are SGHTA and FQGNSA. CDR3 amino acids: CASSADRVGNQPQHF. CDR3 nucleotide sequence: TGTGCCAGCAGCGCAGACAGGGTGGGCAATCAGCCCCAGCATTTT.

This clonotype was found a few times. V is TRBV11-2 and J is TRBJ2-7; D is unclear. V gave up 2 bases and J gave up 2 bases, with 10 bases separating them. There are 14 residues in the CDR3. Germline V gives CDR1 SGHAT, CDR2 FQNNGV. The CDR3 sequence is CASSLPMAAYEQYF. In nucleotides, the CDR3 is TGTGCCAGCAGCTTACCAATGGCGGCCTACGAGCAGTACTTC. Supplemented by reference TRBV11-2 and TRBJ2-7, the full variable domain reads EAGVAQSPRYKIIEKRQSVAFWCNPISGHATLYWYQQILGQGPKLLIQFQNNGVVDDSQLPKDRFSAERLKGVDSTLKIQPAKLEDSAVYLCASSLPMAAYEQYFGPGTRLTVT.

The chain uses TRBV6-2 or TRBV6-3 and TRBJ1-5; 8 nucleotides line up with TRBD1. Germline CDR1 reads MNHEY; CDR2 reads SVGEGT. The V segment lost 9 bases and the J segment 7 bases; nucleotides outside the gene matches: 14. This CDR3 contains 15 residues. CDR3 sequence (DNA): TGTGCCAGTCGACAGGGGTTTAGATTGGGCCAGCCCCAGCATTTT. It encodes CASRQGFRLGQPQHF.

This clonotype was seen repeatedly, ten times or more. The CDR3 region has the DNA TGTGCCAGCAGCTTAAACTCCCGTCAGGGACCCGAGCAGTTCTTC. This gives the protein CASSLNSRQGPEQFF. The chain recombines TRBV7-2 with TRBJ2-1; D possibly matches TRBD1 or TRBD2 (5 bases each). Germline V CDR1 and CDR2: SGHTA, FQGNSA. CDR3 length: 15 amino acids. Trimming cost V 2 bases and J 10 bases, with 18 bases left between them.

This chain joins TRBV7-2 and TRBJ2-3; 13 bases line up with TRBD2. V dropped 4 bases and J dropped 2; count of bases not matched to a gene: 6. Per the germline V gene, CDR1 is SGHTA and CDR2 is FQGNSA. This CDR3 has 17 amino acids. As DNA, the CDR3 is TGTGCCAGCAGCTCTAGACTAGCGGGGGGACTCACAGATACGCAGTATTTT. Protein product: CASSSRLAGGLTDTQYF.

Only a few counts were recorded for this clonotype. This chain connects TRBV7-2 to TRBJ1-1; D gene unclear. With 2 bases removed from V and 3 bases from J, the gap between germline ends came to 13 bases. The V gene's germline CDR1 is SGHTA and CDR2 FQGNSA. CDR3 length equals 15 residues. Here the CDR3 DNA reads TGTGCCAGCAGCTTACTCTTAGGGCCTGACACTGAAGCTTTCTTT. Its translation is CASSLLLGPDTEAFF. Drawing the rest from reference TRBV7-2 and TRBJ1-1, the complete variable domain is GAGVSQSPSNKVTEKGKDVELRCDPISGHTALYWYRQSLGQGLEFLIYFQGNSAPDKSGLPSDRFSAERTGGSVSTLTIQRTQQEDSAVYLCASSLLLGPDTEAFFGQGTRLTVV.